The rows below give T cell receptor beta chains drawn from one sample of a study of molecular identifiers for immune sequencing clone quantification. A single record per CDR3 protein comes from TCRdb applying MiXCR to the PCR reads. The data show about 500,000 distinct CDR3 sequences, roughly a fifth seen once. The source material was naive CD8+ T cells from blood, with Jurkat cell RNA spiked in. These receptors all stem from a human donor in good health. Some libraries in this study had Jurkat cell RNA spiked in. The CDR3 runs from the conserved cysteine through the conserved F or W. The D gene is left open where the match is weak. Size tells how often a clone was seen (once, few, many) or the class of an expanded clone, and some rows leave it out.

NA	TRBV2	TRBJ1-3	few	CASKPAPDMGNTIYF	TGTGCCAGCAAACCGGCCCCTGATATGGGAAACACCATATATTTT
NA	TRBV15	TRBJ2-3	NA	CATSRDQGTQYF	TGTGCCACCAGCAGAGATCAAGGTACGCAGTATTTT
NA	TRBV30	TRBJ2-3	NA	CAWNGAVSTDTQYF	TGTGCCTGGAATGGCGCCGTTAGCACAGATACGCAGTATTTT
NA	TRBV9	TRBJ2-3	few	CASSVSVSRGTDTQYF	TGTGCCAGCAGCGTAAGCGTTTCGCGGGGCACAGATACGCAGTATTTT
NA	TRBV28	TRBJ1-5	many	CASSLRGAGQPQHF	TGTGCCAGCAGTCTTCGGGGGGCCGGTCAGCCCCAGCATTTT
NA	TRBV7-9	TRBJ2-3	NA	CASSLKYSPPHTDTQYF	TGTGCCAGCAGCTTAAAATATAGCCCCCCTCACACAGATACGCAGTATTTT
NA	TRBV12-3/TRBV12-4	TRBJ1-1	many	CASSFWDTEAFF	TGTGCCAGCAGCTTTTGGGACACTGAAGCTTTCTTT
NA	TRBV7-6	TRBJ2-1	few	CASSLVGVNEQFF	TGTGCCAGCAGCTTAGTTGGGGTCAATGAGCAGTTCTTC
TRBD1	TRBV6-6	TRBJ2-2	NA	CASSPGGIGELFF	TGTGCCAGCAGTCCAGGGGGCATCGGGGAGCTGTTTTTT
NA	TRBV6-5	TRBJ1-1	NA	CASSYEGWTEAFF	TGTGCCAGCAGTTACGAGGGGTGGACTGAAGCTTTCTTT
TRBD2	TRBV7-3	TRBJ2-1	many	CASSLVPSGKMSEQFF	TGTGCCAGCAGCTTAGTTCCTAGCGGTAAGATGAGTGAGCAGTTCTTC
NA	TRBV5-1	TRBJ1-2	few	CASSSRANRYGYTF	TGCGCCAGCAGCTCCAGGGCAAACCGTTATGGCTACACCTTC
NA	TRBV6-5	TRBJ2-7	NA	CASSRRSDWGYEQYF	TGTGCCAGCAGTCGTAGGTCGGATTGGGGCTACGAGCAGTACTTC
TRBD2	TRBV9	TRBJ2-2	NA	CASSVGGGTEELFF	TGTGCCAGCAGCGTAGGGGGAGGGACCGAGGAGCTGTTTTTT
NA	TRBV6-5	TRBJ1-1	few	CASRAASYEAFF	TGTGCCAGCAGGGCCGCATCGTATGAAGCTTTCTTT
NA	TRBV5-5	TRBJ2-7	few	CASSPTGHSYEQYF	TGTGCCAGCAGCCCTACAGGTCACTCCTACGAGCAGTACTTC
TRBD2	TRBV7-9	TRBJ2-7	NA	CASSPGTTSYEQYF	TGTGCCAGCAGCCCCGGGACTACTTCCTACGAGCAGTACTTC
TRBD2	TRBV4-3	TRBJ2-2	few	CASSQDGLAGGPVTGELFF	TGCGCCAGCAGCCAAGATGGACTAGCGGGAGGGCCGGTCACCGGGGAGCTGTTTTTT
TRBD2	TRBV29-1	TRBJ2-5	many	CSVRGSEETQYF	TGCAGCGTGCGGGGGTCGGAGGAGACCCAGTACTTC
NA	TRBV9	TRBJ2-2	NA	CASSVSHRAGTGELFF	TGTGCCAGCAGCGTCTCCCACAGGGCGGGTACCGGGGAGCTGTTTTTT
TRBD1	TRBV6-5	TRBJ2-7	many	CASSYPGQANEQYF	TGTGCCAGCAGTTACCCCGGACAGGCGAACGAGCAGTACTTC
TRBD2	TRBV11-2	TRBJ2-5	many	CASSRGGAIETQYF	TGTGCCAGCAGCCGCGGGGGGGCAATTGAGACCCAGTACTTC
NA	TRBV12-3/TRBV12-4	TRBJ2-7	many	CASSSSGAEQYF	TGTGCCAGCAGTTCATCAGGGGCCGAGCAGTACTTC
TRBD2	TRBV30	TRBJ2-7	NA	CAWSPGTSGPFEQYF	TGTGCCTGGAGTCCCGGGACTAGCGGTCCGTTCGAGCAGTACTTC
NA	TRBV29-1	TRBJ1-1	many	CSVGTMNTEAFF	TGCAGCGTGGGAACCATGAACACTGAAGCTTTCTTT
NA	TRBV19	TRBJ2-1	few	CASSIGFGSSYNEQFF	TGTGCCAGTAGTATAGGTTTCGGGAGCTCCTACAATGAGCAGTTCTTC
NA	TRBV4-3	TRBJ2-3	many	CASSQDGGPDYTTDTQYF	TGCGCCAGCAGCCAAGACGGGGGACCAGACTATACCACAGATACGCAGTATTTT
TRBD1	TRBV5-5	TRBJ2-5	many	CASSETGGVETQYF	TGTGCCAGCAGCGAAACAGGGGGCGTCGAGACCCAGTACTTC
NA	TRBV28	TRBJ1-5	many	CASSLGTTNNQPQHF	TGTGCCAGCAGTTTGGGGACAACAAACAATCAGCCCCAGCATTTT